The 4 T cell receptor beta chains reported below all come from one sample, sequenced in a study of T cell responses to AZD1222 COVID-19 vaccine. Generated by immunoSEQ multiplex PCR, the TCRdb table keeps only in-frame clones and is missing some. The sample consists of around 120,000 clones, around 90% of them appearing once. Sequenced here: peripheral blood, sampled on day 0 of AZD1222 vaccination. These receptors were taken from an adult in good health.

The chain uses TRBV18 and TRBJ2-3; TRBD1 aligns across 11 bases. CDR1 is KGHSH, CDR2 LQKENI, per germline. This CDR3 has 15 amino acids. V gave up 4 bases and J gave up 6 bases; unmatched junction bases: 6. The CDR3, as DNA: TGTGCCAGCTCACTCGGGACAGGGGGTAAGGATACGCAGTATTTT. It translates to CASSLGTGGKDTQYF.

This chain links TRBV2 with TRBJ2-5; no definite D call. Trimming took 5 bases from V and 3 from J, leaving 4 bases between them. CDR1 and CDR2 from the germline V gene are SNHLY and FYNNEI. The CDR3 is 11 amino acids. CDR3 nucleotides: TGTGCCAGCAGTACAGAAGAGACCCAGTACTTC. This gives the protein CASSTEETQYF.

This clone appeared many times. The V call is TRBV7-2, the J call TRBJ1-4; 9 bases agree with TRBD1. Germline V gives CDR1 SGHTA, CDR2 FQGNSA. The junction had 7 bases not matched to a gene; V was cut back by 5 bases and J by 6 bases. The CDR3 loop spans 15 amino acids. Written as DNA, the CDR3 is TGTGCCAGCAGCACACGGACAGGGGCGGATGAAAAACTGTTTTTT. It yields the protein CASSTRTGADEKLFF.

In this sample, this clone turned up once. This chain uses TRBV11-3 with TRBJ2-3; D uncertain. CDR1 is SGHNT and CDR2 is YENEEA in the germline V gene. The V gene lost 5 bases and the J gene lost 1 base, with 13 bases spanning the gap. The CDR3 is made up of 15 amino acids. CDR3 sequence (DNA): TGTGCCAGCAGCCCATTCCGTGGGGGCACAGATACGCAGTATTTT. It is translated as CASSPFRGGTDTQYF.